This TCR beta chain was obtained from a study of cytomegalovirus exposure and HLA in healthy donors. The PCR employed 60 Vbeta primers together with 13 Jbeta primers. The assay was immunoSEQ multiplex PCR, and TCRdb's table has in-frame clones only and misses some. The data show 210,000 or so clones, with over 70% seen just once and about 1.2% held by the top ten. Germline V gene sequence: CDR1 MDHEN, CDR2 SYDVKM. The CDR3 is 14 amino acids. V was pared by 3 bases and J by 7 bases, with 13 bases between. The V gene is TRBV28, the J gene TRBJ1-5; TRBD1 is a possible D gene (5 bases). The clonotype originates from a man in his thirties or forties in good health and CMV-seronegative. Specimen: PBMCs. The CDR3 DNA sequence: TGTGCCAGCAGTTTTCCCAGGGAGGTACAGCCCCAGCATTTT. Amino acids: CASSFPREVQPQHF.